A single sample gave rise to the 22 T cell receptor beta chains below, sequenced in a study of shared clonotypes between healthy human individuals. Generated by immunoSEQ multiplex PCR, the TCRdb table keeps only in-frame clones and is missing some. The table lists some 2,000,000 clones, roughly 94% of them singletons. Specimen: naive CD4+ T cells sorted from blood. Subset reported: CD45RA+ positively selected. Every receptor here comes from a man aged 18 to 35 in good health.

The CDR3 nucleotides are TGTGCCAGTAGTATCTCGCATCTTGACTCTGGAAACACCATATATTTT. It codes for CASSISHLDSGNTIYF. This sequence joins TRBV19 and TRBJ1-3, with no clear D. The V gene lost 3 bases and the J gene lost 0 bases, with 12 bases spanning the gap. The CDR3 length is 16 residues. Germline CDR1 reads LNHDA; CDR2 reads SQIVND (reference sequence).

J is TRBJ2-7 and V is TRBV28, with a weak D call TRBD1 (6 bases). The CDR3 consists of 16 residues. Germline CDR1 and CDR2: MDHEN and SYDVKM. The V gene lost 3 bases and the J gene lost 4 bases, with 19 bases spanning the gap. CDR3 bases: TGTGCCAGCAGTTTTCAACCAAAGACAGGCGCGTACGAGCAGTACTTC. It specifies CASSFQPKTGAYEQYF.

The J gene is TRBJ2-7, the V gene TRBV21-1. TRBV21-1 is tagged as a pseudogene. This CDR3 is built from 14 residues. This CDR3 reads CASKNRARLQEQYF. The CDR3 DNA follows: TGTGCCAGCAAGAACCGGGCTCGACTTCAGGAGCAGTACTTC.

The chain employs TRBV5-6 and TRBJ1-4; 8 bases are a match to TRBD1. CDR1 is SGHDT, CDR2 YYEEEE, per germline. The CDR3 has 15 amino acids. After removal of 4 bases from V and 4 bases from J, the junction contained 6 bases not matched to a gene. CDR3 sequence reads: CASSPRDRFNEKLFF. CDR3 nucleotides: TGTGCCAGCAGCCCCCGGGACAGGTTTAATGAAAAACTGTTTTTT.

Only a few counts were recorded for this clone. The sample has other DNA sequences that encode this CDR3 too. The chain uses TRBV28 and TRBJ2-1, with TRBD1 matching over 8 bases. Germline-derived CDR1 and CDR2 are MDHEN and SYDVKM. This CDR3 has 14 residues. The V and J ends lost 0 bases and 8 bases, in that order; junction bases with no gene match: 3. The DNA for the CDR3 is TGTGCCAGCAGTTTATGGGACAGGGCCCATGAGCAGTTCTTC. Translating gives CASSLWDRAHEQFF.

The J gene is TRBJ1-3, the V gene TRBV9; D not certain. V dropped 4 bases and J dropped 0 bases, with 14 bases sitting between them. The germline CDR1 and CDR2 sequences are SGDLS and YYNGEE. The CDR3 is 16 residues long. CDR3 protein: CASSTSVRSSGNTIYF. DNA for the CDR3: TGTGCCAGCAGCACCTCCGTTAGGAGCTCTGGAAACACCATATATTTT.

The chain is built from TRBV9 and TRBJ1-1; D is ambiguous. V was shortened by 0 bases and J by 3 bases, with 15 bases between the two germline ends. The CDR3 spans 16 residues. Germline CDR1 reads SGDLS; CDR2 reads YYNGEE. CDR3 nucleotide sequence: TGTGCCAGCAGCGTAGATCTAAGGTCCGAATACACTGAAGCTTTCTTT. Its protein is CASSVDLRSEYTEAFF.

Of note for this clone: Other DNA variants within this sample encode the same CDR3. The chain couples TRBV5-1 to TRBJ2-5; TRBD1 matches 11 bases. The V gene end was trimmed by 4 bases and the J gene end by 5 bases; junction bases not matched to a gene: 4. Germline assignment: CDR1 SGHRS and CDR2 YFSETQ. The CDR3 extends over 14 amino acids. The CDR3 loop reads CASSRTGGRETQYF. The CDR3 nucleotides are TGCGCCAGCAGCCGGACAGGGGGCAGGGAGACCCAGTACTTC.

The chain combines TRBV4-2 with TRBJ2-7; D perhaps matches TRBD1 (6 bases). Per germline, CDR1 LGHNA and CDR2 YNFKEQ. The ends were cut back, 3 bases at V and 6 bases at J, with 15 bases in the middle. This CDR3 contains 14 residues. CDR3: CASSQHREGAEQYF. As DNA, the CDR3 is TGTGCCAGCAGCCAGCACAGGGAAGGCGCCGAGCAGTACTTC.

The chain links TRBV7-9 to TRBJ2-3; D tentatively reads TRBD1 or TRBD2 (5 bases each). Per the germline V gene, CDR1 is SEHNR and CDR2 is FQNEAQ (reference sequence). The V end lost 3 bases, the J end lost 4 bases, and 17 bases lay between the germline ends. The CDR3 is 16 residues long. CDR3 nucleotide sequence: TGTGCCAGCAGCTTCCGGCAGGGACCGTCAGCAGATACGCAGTATTTT. This encodes CASSFRQGPSADTQYF.

The rearrangement joins TRBV4-3 to TRBJ1-2, with a tentative D call TRBD1 (5 bases). Trimming stripped 0 bases from V and 4 bases from J, with 15 bases between. The germline gives CDR1 LGHNA, CDR2 YSLEER. The CDR3 length is 16 residues. Written as DNA, the CDR3 is TGCGCCAGCAGCCAAGATCTGGCAGGGATGGGCTATGGCTACACCTTC. Protein: CASSQDLAGMGYGYTF.

The chain recombines TRBV4-2 with TRBJ2-4, with 16 bases identical to TRBD2. CDR1 and CDR2 (germline): LGHNA, YNFKEQ. J gave up 5 bases and V 0 bases, and 1 base lay outside the gene matches. The CDR3 runs 17 residues. CDR3 protein: CASSQEGLAGGENIQYF. The CDR3 DNA reads TGTGCCAGCAGCCAAGAGGGACTAGCGGGAGGGGAAAACATTCAGTACTTC.

The chain carries TRBV29-1 and TRBJ1-1; tentative D call: TRBD1 (6 bases). The CDR3 length is 13 residues. The V gene's germline CDR1 is SQVTM and CDR2 ANQGSEA. The germline V and J ends were trimmed by 4 bases and 2 bases, with 11 bases remaining between them. The DNA for the CDR3 is TGCAGCGTTGGAGGACAGTTTAACACTGAAGCTTTCTTT. Translating gives CSVGGQFNTEAFF.

The chain recombines TRBV5-1 with TRBJ1-1; D call uncertain. The V gene's germline CDR1 is SGHRS and CDR2 YFSETQ. V lost 10 bases to trimming and J lost 0 bases, with 22 bases between them. The CDR3 sequence is 16 residues long. The CDR3 loop reads CAGVLRRVVMNTEAFF. For the CDR3, the DNA is TGCGCCGGGGTTCTTCGGAGGGTTGTCATGAACACTGAAGCTTTCTTT.

The chain is built from TRBV7-9 and TRBJ2-3, with D uncertain. The CDR3 runs 11 residues. Looked up from germline, CDR1 is SEHNR and CDR2 is FQNEAQ (reference sequence). V gave up 5 bases and J gave up 6 bases, with 6 bases separating them. The CDR3 DNA sequence: TGTGCCAGCAGCCAGGAGGATACGCAGTATTTT. Amino acids: CASSQEDTQYF.

V gene TRBV27 combines with J gene TRBJ2-2; 7 bases are a match to TRBD1. The CDR3 consists of 16 residues. Germline CDR1 is MNHEY and CDR2 is SMNVEV (reference sequence). The V and J ends lost 0 bases and 7 bases, in that order; junction bases with no gene match: 8. As DNA, the CDR3 is TGTGCCAGCAGTTTATCAAAGGGGGCGCGTTTCGGGGAGCTGTTTTTT. Translation gives CASSLSKGARFGELFF.

The chain uses TRBV10-3 and TRBJ2-7; 11 nucleotides agree with TRBD1. Germline V gene sequence: CDR1 ENHRY, CDR2 SYGVKD. J gave up 4 bases and V 5 bases, and 10 bases lay outside the gene matches. The CDR3 is made up of 16 amino acids. CDR3 in amino acids: CAISSSRTGGAYEQYF. In nucleotides, the CDR3 is TGTGCCATCAGTTCCTCCCGGACAGGGGGCGCGTACGAGCAGTACTTC.

The rearrangement uses TRBV19 and TRBJ2-3; weak D call: TRBD1 (6 bases). Deletions cut 4 bases from V and 3 bases from J, with 11 bases between. The CDR3 is made up of 14 amino acids. The germline CDR1 and CDR2 sequences are LNHDA and SQIVND (reference sequence). CDR3 protein: CASSTRTVTDTQYF. The CDR3 bases are TGTGCCAGTAGTACCCGGACAGTTACAGATACGCAGTATTTT.

The rearrangement uses TRBV5-6 and TRBJ1-1, with D possibly matching TRBD1 (5 bases). CDR1 and CDR2 (germline): SGHDT, YYEEEE. Trimming took off 3 bases at V and 4 bases at J, with 16 bases between the two ends. This CDR3 is built from 15 residues. The CDR3 region is CASSYFKAGTTEAFF. CDR3 DNA: TGTGCCAGCAGCTACTTTAAGGCGGGGACCACTGAAGCTTTCTTT. The whole variable domain, remainder taken from reference TRBV5-6 and TRBJ1-1, is DAGVTQSPTHLIKTRGQQVTLRCSPKSGHDTVSWYQQALGQGPQFIFQYYEEEERQRGNFPDRFSGHQFPNYSSELNVNALLLGDSALYLCASSYFKAGTTEAFFGQGTRLTVV.

V usage is TRBV28 and J usage is TRBJ1-2; a possible D gene is TRBD1 (5 bases). This CDR3 is built from 15 residues. Germline V gene lookup returns CDR1 MDHEN and CDR2 SYDVKM. Trimming took off 1 base at V and 2 bases at J, with 11 bases between the two ends. The CDR3 DNA reads TGTGCCAGCAGTTTATTATCTCCAGGGAACTATGGCTACACCTTC. This sequence encodes CASSLLSPGNYGYTF.

This clone appeared once. The rearrangement links TRBV19 to TRBJ1-2; a possible D gene is TRBD1 (5 bases). Germline V gene data show CDR1 as LNHDA and CDR2 as SQIVND (reference sequence). CDR3 length equals 14 residues. With 7 bases removed from V and 5 bases from J, the gap between germline ends came to 17 bases. The CDR3 bases are TGTGCCAGTACCCCCGGGAGTGGGGGTTATGGCTACACCTTC. It codes for CASTPGSGGYGYTF.

The chain joins TRBV7-9 to TRBJ2-7; possible D gene TRBD2, 5 bases. The CDR3 extends over 16 amino acids. Germline-derived CDR1 and CDR2 are SEHNR and FQNEAQ (reference sequence). Trimming took off 1 base at V and 2 bases at J, with 15 bases between the two ends. DNA for the CDR3: TGTGCCAGCAGCTTAGTAACCCCACGGGAAGCCTACGAGCAGTACTTC. Its translation: CASSLVTPREAYEQYF.